These T cell receptor beta chains were read from a single sample in a study of blood T cell repertoires in COVID-19. The assay was immunoSEQ multiplex PCR, and TCRdb's table has in-frame clones only and misses some. The sample holds about 180,000 clones, roughly 84% seen once. Input material: peripheral blood. Source of these receptors: an older woman with acute or convalescent COVID-19. The CDR3 runs from the conserved cysteine through the conserved F or W. The D gene is left open where the match is weak. Where a row states a size, it is once, few, many or the class of an expanded clone; other rows omit it.

D gene: -
J gene: TRBJ1-6
clone size: -
V gene: TRBV20-1
CDR3 DNA: TGCGCGGCGGGGTCCAGTTCACCCCTCCACTTT
CDR3 protein: CAAGSSSPLHF

D gene: -
J gene: TRBJ1-4
clone size: -
V gene: TRBV11-2
CDR3 DNA: TGTGCCAGCAGCTCCTGGGCTGCAACTAATGAAAAACTGTTTTTT
CDR3 protein: CASSSWAATNEKLFF

D gene: -
J gene: TRBJ1-6
clone size: -
V gene: TRBV5-6
CDR3 DNA: TGTGCCAGCAGCCTCCAGCCTGGAGCTTCACCCCTCCACTTT
CDR3 protein: CASSLQPGASPLHF

D gene: -
J gene: TRBJ1-5
clone size: -
V gene: TRBV21-1
CDR3 DNA: TGTGCCAGCTCCCAACCAGTTAATCAGCCCCAGCATTTT
CDR3 protein: CASSQPVNQPQHF

D gene: TRBD1
J gene: TRBJ2-3
clone size: -
V gene: TRBV24-1
CDR3 DNA: TGTGCCACCAGTGATCCCAGACAGGGGGCGACAGATACGCAGTATTTT
CDR3 protein: CATSDPRQGATDTQYF

D gene: -
J gene: TRBJ1-3
clone size: once
V gene: TRBV5-1
CDR3 DNA: TGCGCCAGCAGCTTGGTTGGTAGCTCTGGAAACACCATATATTTT
CDR3 protein: CASSLVGSSGNTIYF

D gene: -
J gene: TRBJ1-4
clone size: few
V gene: TRBV28
CDR3 DNA: TGTGCCAGCAGTTCGCGGGGGAATGCAGCTAATGAAAAACTGTTTTTT
CDR3 protein: CASSSRGNAANEKLFF

D gene: TRBD1
J gene: TRBJ1-4
clone size: -
V gene: TRBV18
CDR3 DNA: TGTGCCAGCTCACCACGTCAGGGGGCAGCTAATGAAAAACTGTTTTTT
CDR3 protein: CASSPRQGAANEKLFF

D gene: TRBD1
J gene: TRBJ1-1
clone size: -
V gene: TRBV9
CDR3 DNA: TGTGCCAGCAGCCCCCAGAACAGGGGGAACACTGAAGCTTTCTTT
CDR3 protein: CASSPQNRGNTEAFF

D gene: -
J gene: TRBJ2-7
clone size: -
V gene: TRBV5-1
CDR3 DNA: TGCGCCAGCAGACTCGGACAGTCTCGAGACTACGAGCAGTACTTC
CDR3 protein: CASRLGQSRDYEQYF

D gene: -
J gene: TRBJ2-5
clone size: -
V gene: TRBV9
CDR3 DNA: TGTGCCAGCAGCGTAGATATTACACAAGAGACCCAGTACTTC
CDR3 protein: CASSVDITQETQYF

D gene: TRBD1
J gene: TRBJ1-2
clone size: -
V gene: TRBV19
CDR3 DNA: TGTGCCAGTAGCACGACAGGGAAAGTTGGCTACACCTTC
CDR3 protein: CASSTTGKVGYTF

D gene: -
J gene: TRBJ1-1
clone size: -
V gene: TRBV18
CDR3 DNA: TGTGCCAGCTCACCAGCGCGTACTGAAGCTTTCTTT
CDR3 protein: CASSPARTEAFF

D gene: TRBD1
J gene: TRBJ1-2
clone size: -
V gene: TRBV4-3
CDR3 DNA: TGCGCCAGCAGCCAAAACAGGGGTGGGGGCTACACCTTC
CDR3 protein: CASSQNRGGGYTF

D gene: TRBD1
J gene: TRBJ1-4
clone size: -
V gene: TRBV7-2
CDR3 DNA: TGTGCCAGCAGCTTAGCGAAAGGGACAGGAACTAATGAAAAACTGTTTTTT
CDR3 protein: CASSLAKGTGTNEKLFF

D gene: -
J gene: TRBJ2-7
clone size: -
V gene: TRBV6-5
CDR3 DNA: TGTGCCAGCAGGGACTCCGAGCAGTACTTC
CDR3 protein: CASRDSEQYF

D gene: TRBD2
J gene: TRBJ2-1
clone size: -
V gene: TRBV6-2/TRBV6-3
CDR3 DNA: TGTGCCAGCAGTTACGGGGCGGGGGTATGGTCGCAGTTCTTC
CDR3 protein: CASSYGAGVWSQFF

D gene: TRBD1
J gene: TRBJ2-1
clone size: -
V gene: TRBV5-5
CDR3 DNA: TGTGCCAGCAGCGAGACAGGGTTCAGCCATGAGCAGTTCTTC
CDR3 protein: CASSETGFSHEQFF

D gene: TRBD1
J gene: TRBJ1-1
clone size: once
V gene: TRBV6-2/TRBV6-3
CDR3 DNA: TGTGCCAGCAGCTCAAGGACAGGGGGCTCAATGAACACTGAAGCTTTCTTT
CDR3 protein: CASSSRTGGSMNTEAFF

D gene: TRBD2
J gene: TRBJ2-1
clone size: -
V gene: TRBV10-3
CDR3 DNA: TGTGCCATCTCTAGGCGGGGGGAATACAATGAGCAGTTCTTC
CDR3 protein: CAISRRGEYNEQFF

D gene: TRBD2
J gene: TRBJ2-5
clone size: -
V gene: TRBV7-2
CDR3 DNA: TGTGCCAGCAGCCTCAGCGGGGGGGTGGAGACCCAGTACTTC
CDR3 protein: CASSLSGGVETQYF

D gene: -
J gene: TRBJ1-1
clone size: -
V gene: TRBV7-2
CDR3 DNA: TGTGCCAGCAGCCCATTTACCCAGGCCACTGAAGCTTTCTTT
CDR3 protein: CASSPFTQATEAFF

D gene: TRBD1
J gene: TRBJ1-1
clone size: -
V gene: TRBV2
CDR3 DNA: TGTGCCAGCACTTCGCAGGGGGCGAGGGTTGAAGCTTTCTTT
CDR3 protein: CASTSQGARVEAFF

D gene: -
J gene: TRBJ2-3
clone size: -
V gene: TRBV5-1
CDR3 DNA: TGCGCCAGCAGCCCCGGCGGGGCAGAGGGCACAGATACGCAGTATTTT
CDR3 protein: CASSPGGAEGTDTQYF

D gene: TRBD1
J gene: TRBJ2-5
clone size: -
V gene: TRBV6-1
CDR3 DNA: TGTGCCAGCAGTGAAAGGAACCACAGGGGGCTTAGGGAAGAGACCCAGTACTTC
CDR3 protein: CASSERNHRGLREETQYF

D gene: -
J gene: TRBJ2-3
clone size: -
V gene: TRBV20-1
CDR3 DNA: TGTAGTGCTGGACAGCGAGATACGCAGTATTTT
CDR3 protein: CSAGQRDTQYF

D gene: TRBD1
J gene: TRBJ1-4
clone size: -
V gene: TRBV4-2
CDR3 DNA: TGTGCCAGCAGCCCGTCCCCGGGACAGTATGAAAAACTGTTTTTT
CDR3 protein: CASSPSPGQYEKLFF

D gene: -
J gene: TRBJ1-5
clone size: -
V gene: TRBV30
CDR3 DNA: TGTGCCTGGAGTTCCACTTCTGGGGGGAGCAATCAGCCCCAGCATTTT
CDR3 protein: CAWSSTSGGSNQPQHF

D gene: TRBD2
J gene: TRBJ2-2
clone size: -
V gene: TRBV5-4
CDR3 DNA: TGTGCCAGCAGCGGGACTAGCGGGGGACTGGGGACCGGGGAGCTGTTTTTT
CDR3 protein: CASSGTSGGLGTGELFF

D gene: -
J gene: TRBJ2-7
clone size: -
V gene: TRBV3-1/TRBV3-2
CDR3 DNA: TGTGCCAGCAGCCAAGCAAGCATCCACGAGCAGTACTTC
CDR3 protein: CASSQASIHEQYF

D gene: TRBD1
J gene: TRBJ1-3
clone size: once
V gene: TRBV9
CDR3 DNA: TGTGCCAGCAGCACGACTCAGACAGGGAGAGTTGGAAACACCATATATTTT
CDR3 protein: CASSTTQTGRVGNTIYF

D gene: -
J gene: TRBJ2-3
clone size: -
V gene: TRBV2
CDR3 DNA: TGTGCCAGCAGCTACGGAGGATACACAGATACGCAGTATTTT
CDR3 protein: CASSYGGYTDTQYF

D gene: TRBD1
J gene: TRBJ2-6
clone size: -
V gene: TRBV11-3
CDR3 DNA: TGTGCCAGCAGCAAGGGACAGGGGAGCTCTGGGGCCAACGTCCTGACTTTC
CDR3 protein: CASSKGQGSSGANVLTF

D gene: -
J gene: TRBJ1-2
clone size: -
V gene: TRBV18
CDR3 DNA: TGTGCCAGCTCATTAGGACAGTCCCCATCGGGGTATGGCTACACCTTC
CDR3 protein: CASSLGQSPSGYGYTF

D gene: TRBD1
J gene: TRBJ2-1
clone size: -
V gene: TRBV5-4
CDR3 DNA: TGTGCCAGCAGTTCGGGACAGGGGAATGAGCAGTTCTTC
CDR3 protein: CASSSGQGNEQFF

D gene: -
J gene: TRBJ1-5
clone size: -
V gene: TRBV19
CDR3 DNA: TGTGCCACCGCAAGGCAGGGCGGCAATCAGCCCCAGCATTTT
CDR3 protein: CATARQGGNQPQHF

D gene: -
J gene: TRBJ2-7
clone size: -
V gene: TRBV27
CDR3 DNA: TGTGCCAGCAGGGGCTGGTCTTCCTACGAGCAGTACTTC
CDR3 protein: CASRGWSSYEQYF

D gene: TRBD2
J gene: TRBJ2-7
clone size: -
V gene: TRBV7-6
CDR3 DNA: TGTGCCAGCAGCGCCGGGACTAGCGGGGGGCTCGAGCAGTACTTC
CDR3 protein: CASSAGTSGGLEQYF

D gene: TRBD1
J gene: TRBJ1-5
clone size: -
V gene: TRBV19
CDR3 DNA: TGTGCCAGTTCCCTACAGGGGAGCAATCAGCCCCAGCATTTT
CDR3 protein: CASSLQGSNQPQHF

D gene: -
J gene: TRBJ1-1
clone size: -
V gene: TRBV15
CDR3 DNA: TGTGCCACCAGCAGAGATCTCCGGTCTGAAGCTTTCTTT
CDR3 protein: CATSRDLRSEAFF

D gene: TRBD1
J gene: TRBJ1-6
clone size: -
V gene: TRBV27
CDR3 DNA: TGTGCCAGCAGTTTGATGGGACAGGGGCCGGGGATTAATTCACCCCTCCACTTT
CDR3 protein: CASSLMGQGPGINSPLHF

D gene: -
J gene: TRBJ2-3
clone size: -
V gene: TRBV12-5
CDR3 DNA: TGTGCTAGTGGTTCCCCCGTCGGGGGATTTAGCACAGATACGCAGTATTTT
CDR3 protein: CASGSPVGGFSTDTQYF

D gene: -
J gene: TRBJ1-6
clone size: -
V gene: TRBV27
CDR3 DNA: TGTGCCAGCGGCGGACAGTATAATTCACCCCTCCACTTT
CDR3 protein: CASGGQYNSPLHF

D gene: TRBD2
J gene: TRBJ2-2
clone size: -
V gene: TRBV5-4
CDR3 DNA: TGTGCCAGCAGCATCGGGACTAGAAGATCGGCCGGGGAGCTGTTTTTT
CDR3 protein: CASSIGTRRSAGELFF

D gene: TRBD1
J gene: TRBJ1-4
clone size: -
V gene: TRBV19
CDR3 DNA: TGTGCCAGTAGTCCCCGGGACAGGAATGAAAAACTGTTTTTT
CDR3 protein: CASSPRDRNEKLFF

D gene: TRBD1
J gene: TRBJ2-2
clone size: -
V gene: TRBV28
CDR3 DNA: TGTGCCAGCAGTGACGGGACAGGGAACACCGGGGAGCTGTTTTTT
CDR3 protein: CASSDGTGNTGELFF

D gene: TRBD2
J gene: TRBJ2-2
clone size: -
V gene: TRBV3-1/TRBV3-2
CDR3 DNA: TGTGCCAGCCTTCTAGCGGGGGAACCCGGGGAGCTGTTTTTT
CDR3 protein: CASLLAGEPGELFF

D gene: TRBD1
J gene: TRBJ1-1
clone size: -
V gene: TRBV11-3
CDR3 DNA: TGTGCCAGCAGCCACGACAGGGGGCCGATGAACACTGAAGCTTTCTTT
CDR3 protein: CASSHDRGPMNTEAFF

D gene: TRBD2
J gene: TRBJ2-1
clone size: -
V gene: TRBV6-5
CDR3 DNA: TGTGCCAGCAGTACTAGCGGGGGGGCCTCTGAGCAGTTCTTC
CDR3 protein: CASSTSGGASEQFF

D gene: TRBD1
J gene: TRBJ1-6
clone size: -
V gene: TRBV7-2
CDR3 DNA: TGTGCCAGCAGCACCCACAGGGGTTCTATGAATTCACCCCTCCACTTT
CDR3 protein: CASSTHRGSMNSPLHF

D gene: -
J gene: TRBJ1-5
clone size: -
V gene: TRBV4-2
CDR3 DNA: TGTGCCAGCAGCCAGTCACGGGGGAGGGACCAGCATTTT
CDR3 protein: CASSQSRGRDQHF

D gene: -
J gene: TRBJ2-2
clone size: few
V gene: TRBV30
CDR3 DNA: TGTGCCTGGAGTTTCGGCCTTACGGGCACCGGGGAGCTGTTTTTT
CDR3 protein: CAWSFGLTGTGELFF

D gene: -
J gene: TRBJ1-2
clone size: -
V gene: TRBV19
CDR3 DNA: TGTGCCAGTAGTATTCAAGTGGGCAGGGCCATTTATGGCTACACCTTC
CDR3 protein: CASSIQVGRAIYGYTF

D gene: TRBD2
J gene: TRBJ2-5
clone size: -
V gene: TRBV2
CDR3 DNA: TGTGCCAGCTCAGGCGTAGCGGGGGGGAGACAAGAGACCCAGTACTTC
CDR3 protein: CASSGVAGGRQETQYF

D gene: -
J gene: TRBJ1-5
clone size: -
V gene: TRBV2
CDR3 DNA: TGTGCCAGCAGTAGTGATCGGGGGTTCAATCAGCCCCAGCATTTT
CDR3 protein: CASSSDRGFNQPQHF

D gene: TRBD1
J gene: TRBJ2-1
clone size: -
V gene: TRBV5-1
CDR3 DNA: TGCGCCAGCAGCTACGGGACAGGGACCTACAATGAGCAGTTCTTC
CDR3 protein: CASSYGTGTYNEQFF

D gene: -
J gene: TRBJ1-1
clone size: few
V gene: TRBV3-1/TRBV3-2
CDR3 DNA: TGTGCCAGCAGCTACCTTTTGGGGGGTGGGACTGAAGCTTTCTTT
CDR3 protein: CASSYLLGGGTEAFF